Listed below are T cell receptor beta chains from one sample, sequenced in a study of persistence of HIV-infected CD4 T cells. Sequencing used immunoSEQ multiplex PCR; TCRdb keeps in-frame clones, though not all of them. Altogether 40,000 or so clones are present, about 85% being singletons, with the ten largest covering approximately 0.45%. These receptors have no known antigen. The starting material was CD4+ T cells sorted from PBMCs after approximately 19-hour stimulation, obtained from a patient who received antiretroviral therapy. The receptors here all came from an adult woman with HIV who was CMV-seropositive. Each CDR3 is given with its conserved first and last residue. Fields, in order: J gene, V gene, clone size, CDR3 protein. Not all rows give a size; the values are once, few, many and, for expanded clones, a class.

j_call: TRBJ2-3; v_call: TRBV7-3; clone_size: -; cdr3_aa: CASSSGADTQYF
j_call: TRBJ1-2; v_call: TRBV5-1; clone_size: -; cdr3_aa: CASSLQPNYGYTF
j_call: TRBJ1-4; v_call: TRBV5-1; clone_size: -; cdr3_aa: CASSSPGTGANEKLFF
j_call: TRBJ1-1; v_call: TRBV5-4; clone_size: once; cdr3_aa: CASSSPDRNTEAFF
j_call: TRBJ2-5; v_call: TRBV7-6; clone_size: once; cdr3_aa: CASSSGLAGGETQYF
j_call: TRBJ2-1; v_call: TRBV6-5; clone_size: -; cdr3_aa: CASSPLRENEQFF
j_call: TRBJ1-2; v_call: TRBV29-1; clone_size: -; cdr3_aa: CSAGQSYGYTF
j_call: TRBJ1-1; v_call: TRBV10-1; clone_size: -; cdr3_aa: CASSKIRGGTEAFF
j_call: TRBJ2-3; v_call: TRBV24-1; clone_size: -; cdr3_aa: CATSDLPRGVHPDTQYF
j_call: TRBJ2-7; v_call: TRBV9; clone_size: -; cdr3_aa: CASSVGAATYEQYF
j_call: TRBJ2-5; v_call: TRBV19; clone_size: -; cdr3_aa: CASSRPTGTQQETQYF
j_call: TRBJ1-3; v_call: TRBV6-1; clone_size: -; cdr3_aa: CASSVTTAISGNTIYF
j_call: TRBJ1-2; v_call: TRBV5-1; clone_size: once; cdr3_aa: CASSLPVSGGYTF
j_call: TRBJ1-1; v_call: TRBV12-3/TRBV12-4; clone_size: few; cdr3_aa: CASSFGMNTEAFF
j_call: TRBJ2-6; v_call: TRBV4-1; clone_size: -; cdr3_aa: CASSLGYFSGANVLTF
j_call: TRBJ2-1; v_call: TRBV5-1; clone_size: -; cdr3_aa: CASTPGGGINEQFF
j_call: TRBJ2-1; v_call: TRBV20-1; clone_size: -; cdr3_aa: CSASGQGLSYNEQFF
j_call: TRBJ1-4; v_call: TRBV9; clone_size: -; cdr3_aa: CANSVRTGEEKLFF
j_call: TRBJ1-2; v_call: TRBV19; clone_size: -; cdr3_aa: CASRTGGFSNYGYTF
j_call: TRBJ2-7; v_call: TRBV6-6; clone_size: -; cdr3_aa: CASSYQSSYEQYF
j_call: TRBJ1-1; v_call: TRBV12-3/TRBV12-4; clone_size: -; cdr3_aa: CASRDRGEAFF
j_call: TRBJ2-3; v_call: TRBV4-1; clone_size: -; cdr3_aa: CASRDSGVDTQYF
j_call: TRBJ1-4; v_call: TRBV4-1; clone_size: -; cdr3_aa: CASSQDGRGGRNEKLFF
j_call: TRBJ1-6; v_call: TRBV19; clone_size: -; cdr3_aa: CASSAAYNSPLHF
j_call: TRBJ2-6; v_call: TRBV5-8; clone_size: -; cdr3_aa: CASSTYRTGALSSGANVLTF
j_call: TRBJ2-6; v_call: TRBV10-3; clone_size: -; cdr3_aa: CAISEAGGANVLTF
j_call: TRBJ1-5; v_call: TRBV15; clone_size: -; cdr3_aa: CATSRDLASNQPQHF
j_call: TRBJ1-2; v_call: TRBV4-2; clone_size: -; cdr3_aa: CASSQGDRTYSYTF
j_call: TRBJ1-2; v_call: TRBV5-6; clone_size: -; cdr3_aa: CASSLPGGGYGYTF
j_call: TRBJ1-5; v_call: TRBV6-9; clone_size: -; cdr3_aa: CASSYSDREGRQHF
j_call: TRBJ2-1; v_call: TRBV6-1; clone_size: once; cdr3_aa: CASSEPGLAGPSPYNEQFF
j_call: TRBJ1-2; v_call: TRBV3-1/TRBV3-2; clone_size: -; cdr3_aa: CASSPKRNRAHYGYTF
j_call: TRBJ1-5; v_call: TRBV6-5; clone_size: few; cdr3_aa: CASSSQNNQPQHF
j_call: TRBJ1-2; v_call: TRBV4-1; clone_size: -; cdr3_aa: CASSPQVAYGYTF
j_call: TRBJ2-1; v_call: TRBV2; clone_size: -; cdr3_aa: CASFRRLAGGNEQLF
j_call: TRBJ2-6; v_call: TRBV23-1; clone_size: -; cdr3_aa: CASSRSVGANVLTF
j_call: TRBJ2-1; v_call: TRBV5-6; clone_size: -; cdr3_aa: CASSFWGSYNEQFF
j_call: TRBJ1-2; v_call: TRBV29-1; clone_size: -; cdr3_aa: CSGDTGNYGYTF
j_call: TRBJ1-5; v_call: TRBV10-3; clone_size: -; cdr3_aa: CAISEGQGANRNQPQHF
j_call: TRBJ1-4; v_call: TRBV30; clone_size: -; cdr3_aa: CAWALGGTEKLFF
j_call: TRBJ1-3; v_call: TRBV5-1; clone_size: -; cdr3_aa: CASSLAGSGSGNTIYF
j_call: TRBJ1-2; v_call: TRBV10-3; clone_size: -; cdr3_aa: CAVSPGQGPGGYGYTF
j_call: TRBJ1-2; v_call: TRBV5-1; clone_size: -; cdr3_aa: CASSLGDSYYGYTF
j_call: TRBJ2-1; v_call: TRBV5-4; clone_size: -; cdr3_aa: CASRVGLAGGYSYNEQFF
j_call: TRBJ1-2; v_call: TRBV3-1/TRBV3-2; clone_size: few; cdr3_aa: CASSNRDYGYTF
j_call: TRBJ1-2; v_call: TRBV5-1; clone_size: -; cdr3_aa: CASSLGQGIYGYTF
j_call: TRBJ1-1; v_call: TRBV9; clone_size: -; cdr3_aa: CASSVTGNTEAFF